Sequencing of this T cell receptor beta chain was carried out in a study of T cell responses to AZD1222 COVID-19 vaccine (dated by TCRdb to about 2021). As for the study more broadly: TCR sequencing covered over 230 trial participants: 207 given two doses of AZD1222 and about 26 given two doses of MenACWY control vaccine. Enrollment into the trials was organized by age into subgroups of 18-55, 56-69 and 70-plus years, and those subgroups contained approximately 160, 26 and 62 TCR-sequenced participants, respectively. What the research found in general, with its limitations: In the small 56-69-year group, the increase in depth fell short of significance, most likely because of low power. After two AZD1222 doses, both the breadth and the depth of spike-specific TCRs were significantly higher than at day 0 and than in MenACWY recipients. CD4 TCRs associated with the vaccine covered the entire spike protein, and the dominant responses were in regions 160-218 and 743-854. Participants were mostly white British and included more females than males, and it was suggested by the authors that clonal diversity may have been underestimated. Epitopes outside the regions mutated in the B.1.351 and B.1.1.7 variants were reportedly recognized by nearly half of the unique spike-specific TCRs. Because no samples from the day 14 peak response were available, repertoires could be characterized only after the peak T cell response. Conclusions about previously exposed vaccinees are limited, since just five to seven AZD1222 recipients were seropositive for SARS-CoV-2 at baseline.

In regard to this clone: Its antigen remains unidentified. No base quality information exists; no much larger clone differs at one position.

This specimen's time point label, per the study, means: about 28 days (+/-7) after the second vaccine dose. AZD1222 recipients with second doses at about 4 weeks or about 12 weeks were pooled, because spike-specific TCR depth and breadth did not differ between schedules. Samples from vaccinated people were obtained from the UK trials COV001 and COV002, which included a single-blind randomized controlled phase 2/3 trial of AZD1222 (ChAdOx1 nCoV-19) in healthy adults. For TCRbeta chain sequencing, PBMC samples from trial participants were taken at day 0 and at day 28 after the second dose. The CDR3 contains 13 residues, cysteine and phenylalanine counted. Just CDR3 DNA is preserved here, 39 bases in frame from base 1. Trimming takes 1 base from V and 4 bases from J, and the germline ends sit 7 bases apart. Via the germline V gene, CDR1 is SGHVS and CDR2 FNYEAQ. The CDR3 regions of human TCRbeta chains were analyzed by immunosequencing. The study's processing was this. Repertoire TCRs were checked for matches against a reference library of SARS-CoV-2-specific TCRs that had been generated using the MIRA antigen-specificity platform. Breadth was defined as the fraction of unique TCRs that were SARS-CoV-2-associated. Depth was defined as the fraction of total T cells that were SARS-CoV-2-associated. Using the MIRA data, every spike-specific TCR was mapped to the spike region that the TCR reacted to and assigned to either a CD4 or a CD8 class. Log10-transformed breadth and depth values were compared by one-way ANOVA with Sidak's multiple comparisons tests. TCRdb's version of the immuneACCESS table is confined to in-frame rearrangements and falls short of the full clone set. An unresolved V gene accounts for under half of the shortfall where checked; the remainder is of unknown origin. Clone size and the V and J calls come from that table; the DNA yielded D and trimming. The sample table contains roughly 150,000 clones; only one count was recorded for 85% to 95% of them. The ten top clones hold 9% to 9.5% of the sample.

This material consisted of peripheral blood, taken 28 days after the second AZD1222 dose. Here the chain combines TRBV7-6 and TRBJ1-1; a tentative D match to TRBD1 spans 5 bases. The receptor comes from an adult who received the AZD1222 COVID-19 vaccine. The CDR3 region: CASSLEGSTEAFF. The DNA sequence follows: TGTGCCAGCAGCTTAGAGGGGAGCACTGAAGCTTTCTTT. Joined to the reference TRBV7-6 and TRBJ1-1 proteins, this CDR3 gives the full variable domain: GAGVSQSPRYKVTKRGQDVALRCDPISGHVSLYWYRQALGQGPEFLTYFNYEAQQDKSGLPNDRFSAERPEGSISTLTIQRTEQRDSAMYRCASSLEGSTEAFFGQGTRLTVV.